These T cell receptor beta chains were read from a single sample in a study of persistence of HIV-infected CD4 T cells. Their target antigens are unknown. TCRdb's table, derived via immunoSEQ multiplex PCR, lists solely in-frame clones and lacks some. The repertoire holds about 36,000 clones, with about 83% as singletons. The sequencing used cultured CD4+ T cells from PBMCs, collected from a patient who received antiretroviral therapy. These receptors originate from an adult with HIV. The donor label of this sample is uncertain. Each CDR3 is given with its conserved first and last residue. The D gene is left open where the match is weak. A clone size is listed for some rows: how often the clone was seen (once, few, many), or a class if it is expanded.

TRBJ1-3 once TRBV9 NA TGTGCCAGCAGCCGTACAGGGTCTGGAAACACCATATATTTT CASSRTGSGNTIYF
TRBJ2-1 NA TRBV19 NA TGTGCCAGTAGTATGGAGGTAAGCTCCTACAATGAGCAGTTCTTC CASSMEVSSYNEQFF
TRBJ1-1 NA TRBV30 TRBD1 TGTGCCCTTCAGGGGGCGGTTGAAGCTTTCTTT CALQGAVEAFF
TRBJ1-1 NA TRBV28 NA TGTGCCAGCACCTCGGGGTACCCTGAAGCTTTCTTT CASTSGYPEAFF
TRBJ2-7 NA TRBV27 TRBD1 TGTGCCAGCGCCGCCTTTGGGACAGGGGCCTCCTACGAGCAGTACTTC CASAAFGTGASYEQYF
TRBJ2-7 NA TRBV18 NA TGTGCCAGCTCACAGGACGACGAGCAGTACTTC CASSQDDEQYF
TRBJ1-5 once TRBV3-1/TRBV3-2 NA TGTGCCAGCAGCCTCTCTGGACGGACTAGCAATCAGCCCCAGCATTTT CASSLSGRTSNQPQHF
TRBJ2-7 NA TRBV5-1 TRBD1 TGCGCCAGCAGCCCGACAGGGGGCAGCTACGAGCAGTACTTC CASSPTGGSYEQYF
TRBJ1-5 NA TRBV6-4 TRBD1 TGTGCCAGCATTGACAGGGGGGATATGTGCAATCAGCCCCAGCATTTT CASIDRGDMCNQPQHF
TRBJ2-3 once TRBV4-2 NA TGTGCCAGCAGCCAAACCGGGGCCATGGCCCCAGATACGCAGTATTTT CASSQTGAMAPDTQYF
TRBJ1-2 NA TRBV29-1 NA TGCAGCGTTGGGGGCGGGTATGGCTACACCTTC CSVGGGYGYTF
TRBJ2-1 NA TRBV19 NA TGTGCCAGTTTCGGGTGGGAGCAGTTCTTC CASFGWEQFF
TRBJ2-3 NA TRBV30 NA TGTGCCTGGAGTGCCAGGACAGATACGCAGTATTTT CAWSARTDTQYF
TRBJ2-3 NA TRBV13 NA TGTGCCAGCAGATATGGCCCCCCTGCGCGGTCAGGGGATACGCAGTATTTT CASRYGPPARSGDTQYF
TRBJ2-7 NA TRBV6-5 NA TGTGCCAGCAGCAGTCCCGGGACGGTCTACGAGCAGTACTTC CASSSPGTVYEQYF
TRBJ2-1 NA TRBV29-1 TRBD1 TGCAGCGTTGAAGAACCGACAGGGTACAATGAGCAGTTCTTC CSVEEPTGYNEQFF
TRBJ2-5 NA TRBV25-1 NA TGTGCCAGCAGTGACAGGGTCCTATGGGAGACCCAGTACTTC CASSDRVLWETQYF
TRBJ1-1 once TRBV6-1 NA TGTGCCAGCAGGGAAATCAACCAGGGGCTACCATACTTGAACACTGAAGCTTTCTTT CASREINQGLPYLNTEAFF
TRBJ2-1 NA TRBV10-3 TRBD2 TGTGCCATCAGTGGGCAACTAGCGGGGGGTCACAATGAGCAGTTCTTC CAISGQLAGGHNEQFF
TRBJ2-5 NA TRBV5-4 NA TGTGCCAGCAGCTTGCCTCATGAAGAGACCCAGTACTTC CASSLPHEETQYF
TRBJ2-5 once TRBV7-2 NA TGTGCCAGCAGCTTTGAGGGAAGGGGCAGGGGAGAGACCCAGTACTTC CASSFEGRGRGETQYF
TRBJ1-4 NA TRBV3-1/TRBV3-2 NA TGTGCCAGCAGCCAAGAGAATGAAAAACTGTTTTTT CASSQENEKLFF
TRBJ2-2 once TRBV5-8 NA TGTGCCAGCAGCCCCCGAGCGGAGGTGTTCGGCGGGGAGCTGTTTTTT CASSPRAEVFGGELFF
TRBJ2-7 NA TRBV12-5 NA TGTGCTAGTGCTCACGGGGGACCCTACGAGCAGTACTTC CASAHGGPYEQYF
TRBJ2-7 NA TRBV5-1 TRBD2 TGCGCCAGCAGCCCGCGGACTAGCGCACGCTCCTACGAGCAGTACTTC CASSPRTSARSYEQYF
TRBJ1-5 NA TRBV2 NA TGTGCCAGCAGTGAGGTCCAGGGGCGCAATCAGCCCCAGCATTTT CASSEVQGRNQPQHF